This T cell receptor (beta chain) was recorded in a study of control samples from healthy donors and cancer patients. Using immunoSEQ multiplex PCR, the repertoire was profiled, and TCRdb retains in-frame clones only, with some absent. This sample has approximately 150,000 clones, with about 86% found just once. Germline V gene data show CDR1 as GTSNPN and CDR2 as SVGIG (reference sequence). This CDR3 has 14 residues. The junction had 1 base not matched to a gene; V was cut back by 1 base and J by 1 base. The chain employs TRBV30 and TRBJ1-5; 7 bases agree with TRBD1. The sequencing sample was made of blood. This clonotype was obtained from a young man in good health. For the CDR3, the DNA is TGTGCCTGGAGTGGAGGGGGCAGCAATCAGCCCCAGCATTTT. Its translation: CAWSGGGSNQPQHF.